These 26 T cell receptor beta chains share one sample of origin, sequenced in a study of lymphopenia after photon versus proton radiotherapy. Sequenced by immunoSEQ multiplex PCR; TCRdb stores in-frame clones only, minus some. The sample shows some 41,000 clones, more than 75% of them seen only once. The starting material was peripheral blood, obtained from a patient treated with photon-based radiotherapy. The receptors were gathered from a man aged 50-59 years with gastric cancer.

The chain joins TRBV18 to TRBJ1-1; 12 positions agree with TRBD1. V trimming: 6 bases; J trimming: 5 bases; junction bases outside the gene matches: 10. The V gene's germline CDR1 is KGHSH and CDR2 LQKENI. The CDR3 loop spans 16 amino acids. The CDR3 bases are TGTGCCAGCTCCCCGGGACAGGGGGCGCGATGGACTGAAGCTTTCTTT. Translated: CASSPGQGARWTEAFF.

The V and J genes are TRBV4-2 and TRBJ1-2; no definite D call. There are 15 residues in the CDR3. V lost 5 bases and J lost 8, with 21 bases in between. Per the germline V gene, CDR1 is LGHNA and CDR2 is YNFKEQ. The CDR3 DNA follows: TGTGCCAGCAGCTTGGCGTCCGGGAGGCTCTGGGGCTACACCTTC. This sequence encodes CASSLASGRLWGYTF.

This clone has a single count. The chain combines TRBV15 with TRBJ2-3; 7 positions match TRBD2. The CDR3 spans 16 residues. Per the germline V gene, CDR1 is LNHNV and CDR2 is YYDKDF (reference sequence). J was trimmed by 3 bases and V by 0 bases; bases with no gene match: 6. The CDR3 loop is CATSRDQRGGTDTQYF. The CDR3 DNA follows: TGTGCCACCAGCAGAGATCAAAGGGGAGGGACAGATACGCAGTATTTT.

The CDR3 DNA sequence: TGTGCCACCAGCAGGGGGACAGGGGCTAACTATGGCTACACCTTC. Protein product: CATSRGTGANYGYTF. The rearrangement joins TRBV15 to TRBJ1-2; TRBD1 aligns across 10 bases. Germline V CDR1 and CDR2: LNHNV, YYDKDF (reference sequence). The CDR3 is 15 residues long. V dropped 3 bases and J dropped 0; count of bases not matched to a gene: 1.

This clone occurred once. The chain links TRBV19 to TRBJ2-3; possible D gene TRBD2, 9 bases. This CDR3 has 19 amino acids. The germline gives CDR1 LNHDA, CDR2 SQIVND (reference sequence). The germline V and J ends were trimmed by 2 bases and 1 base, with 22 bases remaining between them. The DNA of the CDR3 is TGTGCCAGTAGTATACAGGGGGCTCGTAGCGGGAGAGGCACAGATACGCAGTATTTT. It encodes CASSIQGARSGRGTDTQYF.

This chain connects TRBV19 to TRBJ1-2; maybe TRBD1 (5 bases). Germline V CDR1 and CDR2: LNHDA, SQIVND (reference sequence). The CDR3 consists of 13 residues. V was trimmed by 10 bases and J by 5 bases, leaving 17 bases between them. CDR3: CATAFGTAYGYTF. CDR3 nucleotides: TGTGCCACCGCATTCGGGACGGCGTATGGCTACACCTTC.

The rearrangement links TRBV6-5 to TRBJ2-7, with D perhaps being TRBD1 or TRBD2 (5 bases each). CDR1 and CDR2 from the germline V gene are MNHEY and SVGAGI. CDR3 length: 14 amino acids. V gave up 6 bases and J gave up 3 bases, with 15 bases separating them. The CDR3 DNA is TGTGCCAGCAGGGGGACGGGACGCAGCTACGAGCAGTACTTC. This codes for CASRGTGRSYEQYF.

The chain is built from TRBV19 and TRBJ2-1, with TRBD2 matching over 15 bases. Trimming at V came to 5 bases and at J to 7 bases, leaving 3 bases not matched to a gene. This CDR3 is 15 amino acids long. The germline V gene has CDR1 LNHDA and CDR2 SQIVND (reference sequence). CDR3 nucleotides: TGTGCCAGTAGTTGGGGGACTAGCGGGAGGAATGAGCAGTTCTTC. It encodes CASSWGTSGRNEQFF.

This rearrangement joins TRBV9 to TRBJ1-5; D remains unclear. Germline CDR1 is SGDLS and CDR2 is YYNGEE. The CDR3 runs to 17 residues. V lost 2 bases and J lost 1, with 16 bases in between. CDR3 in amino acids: CASSVAIGSWSNQPQHF. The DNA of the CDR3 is TGTGCCAGCAGCGTGGCGATCGGGTCGTGGAGCAATCAGCCCCAGCATTTT.

Written as DNA, the CDR3 is TGTGCCAGCAGCCGCGCCCAGAGCAATCAGCCCCAGCATTTT. It codes for CASSRAQSNQPQHF. This chain connects TRBV2 to TRBJ1-5; D is ambiguous. This CDR3 is 14 amino acids long. Germline V lookup: CDR1 SNHLY, CDR2 FYNNEI. The V and J ends lost 6 bases and 1 base respectively, with 10 bases between them.

The CDR3 region is CASSSLWTGNTEAFF. CDR3 coding DNA: TGTGCCAGCAGCTCGCTATGGACAGGGAACACTGAAGCTTTCTTT. The rearrangement joins TRBV11-2 to TRBJ1-1; 7 positions match TRBD1. Losses at the gene ends were 4 bases for V and 1 base for J; bases not matched to a gene: 6. The V gene's germline CDR1 is SGHAT and CDR2 FQNNGV. The CDR3 loop spans 15 amino acids.

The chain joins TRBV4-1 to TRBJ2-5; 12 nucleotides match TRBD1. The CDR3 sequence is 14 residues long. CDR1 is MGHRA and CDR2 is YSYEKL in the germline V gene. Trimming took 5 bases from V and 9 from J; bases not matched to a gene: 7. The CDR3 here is CASSVPGQGASQYF. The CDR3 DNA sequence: TGCGCCAGCAGCGTGCCGGGACAGGGGGCTTCCCAGTACTTC.

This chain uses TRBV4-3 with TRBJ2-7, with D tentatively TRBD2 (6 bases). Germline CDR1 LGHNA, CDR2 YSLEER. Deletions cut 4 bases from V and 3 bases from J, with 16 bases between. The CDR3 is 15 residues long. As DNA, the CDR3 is TGCGCCAGCAGCCCTGGCGGTAGCGGAATCTACGAGCAGTACTTC. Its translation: CASSPGGSGIYEQYF.

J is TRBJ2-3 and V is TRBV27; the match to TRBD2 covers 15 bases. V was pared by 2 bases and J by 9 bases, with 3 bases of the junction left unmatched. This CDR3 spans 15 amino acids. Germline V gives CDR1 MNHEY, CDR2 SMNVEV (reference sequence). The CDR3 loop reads CASSLEGLAGGTQYF. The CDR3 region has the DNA TGTGCCAGCAGTTTAGAGGGACTAGCGGGAGGAACGCAGTATTTT.

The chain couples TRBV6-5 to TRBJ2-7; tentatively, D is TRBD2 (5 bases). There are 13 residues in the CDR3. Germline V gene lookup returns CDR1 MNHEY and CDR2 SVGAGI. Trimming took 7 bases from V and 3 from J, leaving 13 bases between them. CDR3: CASTRAGGYEQYF. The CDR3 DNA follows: TGTGCCAGCACCCGGGCCGGAGGCTACGAGCAGTACTTC.

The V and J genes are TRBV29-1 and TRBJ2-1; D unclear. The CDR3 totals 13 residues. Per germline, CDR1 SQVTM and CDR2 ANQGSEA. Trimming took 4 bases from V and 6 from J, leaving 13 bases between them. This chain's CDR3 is CSVVRQLSNEQFF. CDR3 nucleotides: TGCAGCGTTGTAAGGCAGCTCTCCAATGAGCAGTTCTTC.

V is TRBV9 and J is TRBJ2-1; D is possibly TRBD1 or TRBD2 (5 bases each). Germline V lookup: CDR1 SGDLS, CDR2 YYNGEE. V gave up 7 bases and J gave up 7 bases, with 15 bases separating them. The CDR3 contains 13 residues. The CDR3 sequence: CASGGDPQNEQFF. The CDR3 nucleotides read TGTGCCAGCGGGGGAGATCCTCAAAATGAGCAGTTCTTC.

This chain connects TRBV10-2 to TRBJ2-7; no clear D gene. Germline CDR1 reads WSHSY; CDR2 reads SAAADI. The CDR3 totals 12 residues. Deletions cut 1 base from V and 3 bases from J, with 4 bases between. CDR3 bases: TGCGCCAGCAGTGAGTATGGCTACGAGCAGTACTTC. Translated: CASSEYGYEQYF.

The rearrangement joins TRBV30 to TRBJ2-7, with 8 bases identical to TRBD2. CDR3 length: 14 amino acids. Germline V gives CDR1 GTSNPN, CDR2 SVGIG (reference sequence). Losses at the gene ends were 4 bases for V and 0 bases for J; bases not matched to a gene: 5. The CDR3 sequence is CAWTPGGASYEQYF. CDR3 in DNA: TGTGCCTGGACCCCGGGGGGGGCCTCCTACGAGCAGTACTTC.

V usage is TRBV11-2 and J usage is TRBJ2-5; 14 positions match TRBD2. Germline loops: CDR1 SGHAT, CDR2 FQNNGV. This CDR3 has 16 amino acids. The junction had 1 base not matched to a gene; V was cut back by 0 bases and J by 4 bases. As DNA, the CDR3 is TGTGCCAGCAGCTTAGAGGGACTAGCGGGAGCAGAGACCCAGTACTTC. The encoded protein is CASSLEGLAGAETQYF.

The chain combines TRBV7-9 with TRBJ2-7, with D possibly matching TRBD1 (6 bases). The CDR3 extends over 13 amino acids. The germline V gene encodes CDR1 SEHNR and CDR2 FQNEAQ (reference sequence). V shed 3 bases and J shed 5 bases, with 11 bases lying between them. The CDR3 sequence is CASSLQGIHEQYF. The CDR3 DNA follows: TGTGCCAGCAGCTTGCAGGGGATCCACGAGCAGTACTTC. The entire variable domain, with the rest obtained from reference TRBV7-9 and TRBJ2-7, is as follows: DTGVSQNPRHKITKRGQNVTFRCDPISEHNRLYWYRQTLGQGPEFLTYFQNEAQLEKSRLLSDRFSAERPKGSFSTLEIQRTEQGDSAMYLCASSLQGIHEQYFGPGTRLTVT.

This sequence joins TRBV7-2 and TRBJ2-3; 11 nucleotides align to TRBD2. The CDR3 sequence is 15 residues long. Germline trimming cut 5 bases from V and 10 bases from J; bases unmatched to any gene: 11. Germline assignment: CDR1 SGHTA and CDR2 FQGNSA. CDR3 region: CASSGGFTSGSAQYF. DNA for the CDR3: TGTGCCAGCAGCGGTGGGTTTACTAGCGGGAGCGCGCAGTATTTT.

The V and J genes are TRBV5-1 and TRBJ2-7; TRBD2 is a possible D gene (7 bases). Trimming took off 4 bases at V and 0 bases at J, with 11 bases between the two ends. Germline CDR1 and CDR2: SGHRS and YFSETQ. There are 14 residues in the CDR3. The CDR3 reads CASSSGTSSYEQYF. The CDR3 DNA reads TGCGCCAGCAGCAGCGGGACAAGCTCCTACGAGCAGTACTTC.

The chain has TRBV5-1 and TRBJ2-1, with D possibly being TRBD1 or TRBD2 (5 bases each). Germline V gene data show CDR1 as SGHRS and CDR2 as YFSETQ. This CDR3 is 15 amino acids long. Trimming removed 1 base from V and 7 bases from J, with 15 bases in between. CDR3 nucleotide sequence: TGCGCCAGCAGCTTGCGGGACGCAATCGAGAATGAGCAGTTCTTC. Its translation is CASSLRDAIENEQFF.

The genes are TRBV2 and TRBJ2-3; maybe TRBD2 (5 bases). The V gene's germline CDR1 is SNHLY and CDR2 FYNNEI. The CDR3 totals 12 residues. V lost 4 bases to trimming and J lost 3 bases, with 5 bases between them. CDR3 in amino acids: CASSGGTDTQYF. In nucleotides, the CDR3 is TGTGCCAGCAGTGGAGGGACAGATACGCAGTATTTT.

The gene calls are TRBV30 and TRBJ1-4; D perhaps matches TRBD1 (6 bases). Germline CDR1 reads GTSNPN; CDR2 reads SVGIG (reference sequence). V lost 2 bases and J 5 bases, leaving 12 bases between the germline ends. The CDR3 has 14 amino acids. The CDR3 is CAWSLDRLNEKLFF. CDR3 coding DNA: TGTGCCTGGAGTTTAGACAGGCTGAATGAAAAACTGTTTTTT.